This TCR beta chain comes out of a study of T-cell memory formation after mild COVID-19. In the study overall: Largely, the TCR clusters proved donor specific.

The CDR3 is 19 residues long. Germline CDR1 reads LNHDA; CDR2 reads SQIVND (reference sequence). V dropped 4 bases and J dropped 7; count of bases not matched to a gene: 13. This clonotype was counted between two and nine times. Its antigen is as yet unknown. Study-wide results and caveats: Among clones peaking at day 37 in the second wave, SARS-CoV-2 specificity remained unconfirmed. The appearance of some responding clones in pre-infection memory suggested that cross-reactive memory joined. Contracting clones from day 15 to 85 had balanced CD4/CD8; later expanders favoured CD4+.

TCRdb re-called the 5' RACE reads with MiXCR, one entry per CDR3 protein. The sample has 550,000 to 700,000 distinct CDR3 sequences, over 15% seen once. The source material was PBMCs or a T cell subset sorted from them (not recorded which). The chain carries TRBV19 and TRBJ2-1, with 16 bases identical to TRBD2. The sequence came from an adult woman who had mild COVID-19 (a few samples of this study predate the infection). Cell type and time point are not known. CDR3 sequence (DNA): TGTGCCAGTAGTACCCCGATGCGGAGGGGACTAGCGGGGGGGAATGAGCAGTTCTTC. The encoded protein is CASSTPMRRGLAGGNEQFF.